The next 5 T cell receptor beta chains were all read from a single sample in a study of cytomegalovirus exposure and HLA in healthy donors. The PCR was carried out with 60 Vbeta primers and 13 Jbeta primers. Assay used: immunoSEQ multiplex PCR; TCRdb lists only in-frame clones, some missing. In the table there are around 100,000 clones, roughly 69% of which are singletons. Sequenced input: PBMCs. These receptors originate from a man between 50 and 59 years old in good health and CMV-seropositive.

The chain carries TRBV11-1 and TRBJ2-1, with TRBD2 matching 9 bases. This CDR3 comprises 19 residues. CDR1 and CDR2 from the germline V gene are SGHAT and FQDESV (reference sequence). With V trimmed by 1 base and J by 0 bases, 10 bases remained unmatched. The CDR3 nucleotides are TGTGCCAGCAGCTTAGAGGGGCTAGCGGGGACTTCCTCCTACAATGAGCAGTTCTTC. This gives the protein CASSLEGLAGTSSYNEQFF.

Comments on this clone: A much more abundant neighbour one base away suggests this may be a read error. This chain links TRBV27 with TRBJ2-5, with D uncertain. Germline V gene data show CDR1 as MNHEY and CDR2 as SMNVEV (reference sequence). The CDR3 loop spans 10 amino acids. The V and J ends lost 8 bases and 5 bases respectively, with 6 bases between them. CDR3: CASGQETQYF. As DNA, the CDR3 is TGTGCCAGCGGGCAGGAGACCCAGTACTTC.

The V call is TRBV29-1, the J call TRBJ1-5, with 8 bases fitting TRBD1. V was clipped by 4 bases and J by 4 bases; unmatched bases: 3. The CDR3 is made up of 13 amino acids. From germline, CDR1 is SQVTM and CDR2 ANQGSEA. The CDR3 loop reads CSVGGQGNQPQHF. DNA for the CDR3: TGCAGCGTTGGAGGACAGGGAAATCAGCCCCAGCATTTT.

This clone was observed once. The chain employs TRBV9 and TRBJ2-1; 9 bases line up with TRBD2. The CDR3 has 17 residues. The V segment lost 4 bases and the J segment 6 bases; nucleotides outside the gene matches: 14. The V gene's germline CDR1 is SGDLS and CDR2 YYNGEE. The CDR3 nucleotides read TGTGCCAGCAGCCTCCGAACCGGGACTAGCCAGTTCAATGAGCAGTTCTTC. Its protein is CASSLRTGTSQFNEQFF.

V is TRBV7-2 and J is TRBJ1-6, with D possibly TRBD1 on 6 matching bases. In germline, CDR1 is SGHTA, CDR2 FQGNSA. V lost 7 bases and J lost 13, with 23 bases in between. The CDR3 contains 15 residues. The CDR3 DNA reads TGTGCCAGCACCCTAGGGGGGGCCTTACGCGGTCCCCTCCACTTT. It translates to CASTLGGALRGPLHF.